The 4 T cell receptor beta chains given below trace back to one sample, sequenced in a study of T cells in Graves' hyperthyroidism and ophthalmopathy. RNA transcripts were the template for amplifying TCR beta CDR3 regions. HTBI primers were used for first-round RT-PCR of the TCR CDR3. One entry per CDR3 protein, called by TCRdb with MiXCR from the multiplex PCR reads. The table lists around 400,000 distinct CDR3 sequences, roughly 25% of them singletons, with around 67% in the top ten. The specimen was blood. All receptors come from a man in his fifties or sixties with Graves' hyperthyroidism.

This rearrangement joins TRBV3-1 to TRBJ2-2; 7 bases fit TRBD1. Germline V gene data show CDR1 as LGHDT and CDR2 as YNNKEL (reference sequence). V trimming: 2 bases; J trimming: 4 bases; junction bases outside the gene matches: 7. This CDR3 has 16 residues. In nucleotides, the CDR3 is TGTGCCAGCAGCCAAACGACAGGGTTTGGCACCGGGGAGCTGTTTTTT. Translation gives CASSQTTGFGTGELFF.

The gene calls are TRBV11-3 and TRBJ2-2; D gene unclear. The V and J ends lost 0 bases and 4 bases respectively, with 36 bases between them. The CDR3 is 24 residues long. Per germline, CDR1 SGHNT and CDR2 YENEEA. The CDR3 DNA sequence: TGTGCCAGCAGCTTAGATTGGCTGAATCCGGCTGGTCGGGTCCACGGAATGGGCACCGGGGAGCTGTTTTTT. Translation: CASSLDWLNPAGRVHGMGTGELFF. Combining the CDR3 with reference TRBV11-3 and TRBJ2-2 gives the whole variable domain EAGVVQSPRYKIIEKKQPVAFWCNPISGHNTLYWYLQNLGQGPELLIRYENEEAVDDSQLPKDRFSAERLKGVDSTLKIQPAELGDSAVYLCASSLDWLNPAGRVHGMGTGELFFGEGSRLTVL.

On this clonotype itself: This could be a read error, since a much larger clone is one nucleotide away. The rearrangement links TRBV9 to TRBJ2-7, with a tentative D call TRBD2 (6 bases). Looked up from germline, CDR1 is SGDLS and CDR2 is YYNGEE. This CDR3 spans 14 amino acids. In DNA form, the CDR3 reads TGTACCAGCAGCGTAGACGGGAGCTCCTACGAGCAGTACTTC. This sequence encodes CTSSVDGSSYEQYF.

This clonotype appeared a single time. A much larger clone lies one base from this, so it may be a read error. The chain carries TRBV12-3 or TRBV12-4 and TRBJ2-7; D tentatively fits TRBD1 or TRBD2 (5 bases each). The CDR3 consists of 14 residues. This chain's CDR3 is CASSLGAWTYEQYF. The DNA for the CDR3 is TGTGCCAGCAGCTTAGGGGCATGGACTTACGAGCAGTACTTC.